This T cell receptor (beta chain) stems from a study of memory CD4+ T cells and cytomegalovirus serostatus. Measured with immunoSEQ multiplex PCR; TCRdb has only the in-frame clones, and not every one. The sample consists of approximately 44,000 clones, just over 75% of them appearing once. The sort gate was single viable CD3+CD4+CD8-CD45RO+ cells for memory CD4+ T cells. Sequences were obtained from memory CD4+ T cells from blood. This receptor was taken from an adult in good health and CMV-seronegative.

The chain's CDR3 is CASSVTGGNNPDTQYF. The CDR3 nucleotides read TGTGCCAGCAGCGTAACAGGGGGAAATAATCCAGATACGCAGTATTTT. The chain combines TRBV7-2 with TRBJ2-3; TRBD1 matches at 8 bases. J was trimmed by 4 bases and V by 5 bases; bases with no gene match: 11. CDR1 is SGHTA and CDR2 is FQGNSA in the germline V gene. The CDR3 is made up of 16 amino acids.